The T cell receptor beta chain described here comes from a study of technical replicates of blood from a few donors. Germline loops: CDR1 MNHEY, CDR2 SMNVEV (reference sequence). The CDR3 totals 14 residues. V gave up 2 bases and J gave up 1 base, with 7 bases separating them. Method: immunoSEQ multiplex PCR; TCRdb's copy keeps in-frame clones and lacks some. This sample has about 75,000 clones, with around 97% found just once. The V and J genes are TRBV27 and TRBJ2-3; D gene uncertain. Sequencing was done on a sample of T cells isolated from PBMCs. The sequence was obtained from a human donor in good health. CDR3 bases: TGTGCCAGCAGTTTACTAGGAGGCACAGATACGCAGTATTTT. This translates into CASSLLGGTDTQYF.